One and the same sample provided the 2 T cell receptor beta chains below, sequenced in a study of tumor and adjacent non-tumor tissue in lung cancer. RNA was extracted from bulk tissue without any cell sorting. This non-tumor lung sample came from over 3 cm beyond the tumor edge. The library came from three nested PCR rounds adapted from ARM-PCR protocols. TCRdb re-called the multiplex PCR reads with MiXCR, one entry per CDR3 protein. Here the sample spans over 80,000 distinct CDR3 sequences, around 82% being singletons. What was sequenced was distant non-tumor lung tissue. All receptors derive from a woman aged 45-60 years with non-small cell lung cancer.

Details on this clonotype: This may be a read error: a much more frequent sequence differs by one nucleotide. This chain connects TRBV5-1 to TRBJ2-5; D remains unclear. The CDR3 spans 14 residues. Germline V CDR1 and CDR2: SGHRS, YFSETQ. Trimming took off 1 base at V and 4 bases at J, with 11 bases between the two ends. This CDR3 is CASSLRSFSETQYF. In DNA, the CDR3 is TGCGCCAGCAGCTTGCGGTCCTTTTCAGAGACCCAGTACTTC.

The V call is TRBV29-1, the J call TRBJ1-3; 9 bases fit TRBD1. The CDR3 has 13 amino acids. From germline, CDR1 is SQVTM and CDR2 ANQGSEA. V lost 6 bases, J lost 3 bases, and 3 bases stayed unmatched. CDR3 sequence reads: CSVTDRGGNTIYF. The CDR3 nucleotides are TGCAGCGTCACGGACAGGGGTGGAAACACCATATATTTT.